This T cell receptor beta chain was documented in a study of monozygotic twins with inflammatory bowel disease. The CDR3 runs to 18 residues. Germline V gene lookup returns CDR1 MNHEY and CDR2 SVGAGI. Comment on this clonotype: Its antigen is unknown.

A template switching step added UMIs, each with a 6-nucleotide sample barcode. TCRdb reanalyzed the 5' RACE reads, giving one entry per CDR3 protein sequence and no DNA. In all, the sample yields over 100,000 distinct CDR3 sequences. Study-wide points: Repertoire similarity matched across concordant and discordant twins, perhaps owing to limited power.

The receptor comes from a human donor with ulcerative colitis or Crohn's disease, or a healthy co-twin of an affected twin (not recorded which). Material for sequencing was blood. The chain carries TRBV6-5 and TRBJ2-3; TCRdb reports TRBD2, a call that lacks DNA to check it against. The CDR3 here is CASSYGSVGGPILDTQYF.